This T cell receptor beta chain was retrieved from a study of blood T cell repertoires in COVID-19. Background on the study: PBMCs, B-cell-depleted T cells, or T cells were the source of the cDNA or gDNA that made up the material.

TCRdb keeps only in-frame clones here, not all; method: immunoSEQ multiplex PCR. The table lists fewer than 200,000 clones, 82% of them singletons. Trimming removed 2 bases at V and 9 bases at J, with 19 bases between. Germline V gene lookup returns CDR1 MDHEN and CDR2 SYDVKM. The CDR3 loop spans 15 amino acids. The sequencing input was peripheral blood. The chain combines TRBV28 with TRBJ2-5; TRBD2 is a possible D gene (5 bases). The TCR sequence derives from a woman between 65 and 79 years old with acute or convalescent COVID-19. The CDR3 sequence is CASSLDLRPLGAQYF. The CDR3 DNA is TGTGCCAGCAGTTTAGATCTCCGGCCCCTCGGGGCCCAGTACTTC.